The 25 T cell receptor beta chains given below trace back to one sample, sequenced in a study of CD8+ T cells in alopecia areata. Treatment in this sample: oral pan-JAK inhibitor, 5-10 mg twice daily. Investigators isolated RNA and reverse transcribed it into cDNA to act as the sequencing template. The protocol was immunoSEQ multiplex PCR, while the TCRdb copy is restricted to in-frame clones and leaves out a portion. The sample consists of approximately 210,000 clones, under 70% of them appearing once. The sequences come from CD4+ T cells sorted from blood, collected at week 4, from a patient treated with tofacitinib. The receptor set was obtained from a human donor with alopecia areata.

This chain links TRBV28 with TRBJ2-7, with 11 bases lining up with TRBD2. Germline V gives CDR1 MDHEN, CDR2 SYDVKM. Trimming cost V 4 bases and J 1 base; bases outside gene matches: 6. The CDR3 is 16 amino acids. CDR3 region: CASSSAGTSGSYEQYF. The CDR3 DNA sequence: TGTGCCAGCAGTTCCGCCGGGACTAGCGGATCCTACGAGCAGTACTTC.

The genes are TRBV5-1 and TRBJ2-7; tentatively, D is TRBD1 (5 bases). The CDR3 spans 13 residues. Germline V gene data show CDR1 as SGHRS and CDR2 as YFSETQ. V was cut by 4 bases and J by 1 base, with 9 bases left in between. The CDR3 coding sequence is TGCGCCAGCAGCGCAGCAGGGTCCTACGAGCAGTACTTC. Its translation: CASSAAGSYEQYF.

V gene TRBV11-1 combines with J gene TRBJ2-1; the D call may be TRBD1 or TRBD2 (5 bases each). V lost 3 bases and J 3 bases, leaving 9 bases between the germline ends. Germline V lookup: CDR1 SGHAT, CDR2 FQDESV (reference sequence). The CDR3 is 14 amino acids. The CDR3 sequence is CASSFDSGYNEQFF. The CDR3 DNA reads TGTGCCAGCAGCTTTGACAGCGGCTACAATGAGCAGTTCTTC.

The CDR3: CASSPGTANSPLHF. CDR3 in DNA: TGTGCCAGCAGTCCCGGGACAGCTAATTCACCCCTCCACTTT. The V and J genes are TRBV6-1 and TRBJ1-6; 7 bases map to TRBD1. CDR1 and CDR2 from the germline V gene are MNHNS and SASEGT. The CDR3 is 14 residues long. Trimming at V came to 5 bases and at J to 6 bases, leaving 4 bases not matched to a gene.

This clone was counted only a few times. The chain uses TRBV29-1 and TRBJ2-3; 9 nucleotides match TRBD2. CDR3 length equals 15 residues. Germline V gene data show CDR1 as SQVTM and CDR2 as ANQGSEA. Unmatched junction bases numbered 7, after V lost 4 bases and J lost 2 bases. The CDR3 protein is CSVGEPSGVTDTQYF. The CDR3 region has the DNA TGCAGCGTTGGAGAGCCTAGCGGGGTCACAGATACGCAGTATTTT.

The rearrangement links TRBV27 to TRBJ2-1, with 16 bases that match TRBD2. V was clipped by 2 bases and J by 8 bases; unmatched bases: 6. CDR1 is MNHEY, CDR2 SMNVEV, per germline (reference sequence). This CDR3 contains 17 residues. The CDR3 DNA sequence: TGTGCCAGCAGTTTACCGGGACTAGCGGGGGGGTTCGATGAGCAGTTCTTC. This encodes CASSLPGLAGGFDEQFF.

The genes are TRBV29-1 and TRBJ2-1; 9 nucleotides match TRBD2. After removal of 6 bases from V and 9 bases from J, the junction contained 9 bases not matched to a gene. The CDR3 loop spans 13 amino acids. CDR1 is SQVTM and CDR2 is ANQGSEA in the germline V gene. The CDR3 loop is CSVGLARLGEQFF. The DNA for the CDR3 is TGCAGCGTGGGACTAGCAAGGTTGGGTGAGCAGTTCTTC.

The CDR3 spells CASSQEPGLTLHF. The CDR3 nucleotides read TGCGCCAGCAGCCAAGAGCCAGGCCTCACCCTCCACTTT. This chain uses TRBV4-3 with TRBJ1-6; no clear D gene. Trimming shortened V by 0 bases and J by 14 bases, and 11 bases separated the two germline ends. The germline CDR1 and CDR2 sequences are LGHNA and YSLEER. The CDR3 runs 13 residues.

The gene calls are TRBV29-1 and TRBJ2-7, with TRBD1 matching over 8 bases. In germline, CDR1 is SQVTM, CDR2 ANQGSEA. The ends lost 5 bases at V and 5 bases at J; junction bases unmatched: 5. The CDR3 totals 12 residues. The CDR3, as DNA: TGCAGCGTTAGACAGGGGATCAACGAGCAGTACTTC. It encodes CSVRQGINEQYF.

The J gene is TRBJ2-6, the V gene TRBV5-1; the D is unclear. The CDR3 spans 17 residues. Trimming stripped 4 bases from V and 0 bases from J, with 14 bases between. Germline-derived CDR1 and CDR2 are SGHRS and YFSETQ. CDR3 nucleotide sequence: TGCGCCAGCAGCACGGACGGATTGTTCTCTGGGGCCAACGTCCTGACTTTC. It translates to CASSTDGLFSGANVLTF.

The chain carries TRBV5-4 and TRBJ2-1; no reliable D call. The CDR3 contains 15 residues. The germline CDR1 and CDR2 sequences are SGHNT and YYREEE (reference sequence). Trimming pared 4 bases from V and 8 bases from J, leaving 19 bases between. Here the CDR3 DNA reads TGTGCCAGCAGCCGACCAAGTGGTCGATCATATGAGCAGTTCTTC. Protein sequence: CASSRPSGRSYEQFF.

In this sample, this clone turned up a few times. The genes are TRBV10-3 and TRBJ2-3; TRBD2 might be the D (5 bases). CDR3 size: 15 residues. Deletions cut 2 bases from V and 1 base from J, with 10 bases between. Germline values: CDR1 ENHRY, CDR2 SYGVKD. The CDR3 nucleotides read TGTGCCATCAGTGAGATCAGCGGACGCACAGATACGCAGTATTTT. Translated, it gives CAISEISGRTDTQYF.

The V call is TRBV19, the J call TRBJ1-3; D remains ambiguous. Deletions cut 11 bases from V and 0 bases from J, with 14 bases between. The CDR3 runs to 14 residues. Per the germline V gene, CDR1 is LNHDA and CDR2 is SQIVND (reference sequence). DNA for the CDR3: TGTGCCTGCGGAAGAACTAACTCTGGAAACACCATATATTTT. Translated, it gives CACGRTNSGNTIYF.

The chain links TRBV30 to TRBJ1-5; D is ambiguous. V was cut by 2 bases and J by 8 bases, with 16 bases left in between. The CDR3 loop spans 14 amino acids. Germline CDR1 and CDR2: GTSNPN and SVGIG (reference sequence). The CDR3 is CAWSKPTGAEPQHF. For the CDR3, the DNA is TGTGCCTGGAGTAAGCCGACCGGAGCGGAGCCCCAGCATTTT.

The gene calls are TRBV6-6 and TRBJ1-2; TRBD1 might be the D (5 bases). The CDR3 contains 12 residues. The germline gives CDR1 MNHNY, CDR2 SVGAGI (reference sequence). V was shortened by 2 bases and J by 7 bases, with 8 bases between the two germline ends. The CDR3 sequence is CASSYGGVGYTF. The CDR3 DNA sequence: TGTGCCAGCAGTTACGGGGGAGTTGGCTACACCTTC.

This chain uses TRBV30 with TRBJ1-5, with 7 bases aligning to TRBD1. With 5 bases clipped from V and 4 bases from J, the junction kept 8 bases outside the gene matches. In germline, CDR1 is GTSNPN, CDR2 SVGIG (reference sequence). The CDR3 extends over 14 amino acids. CDR3 region: CAWASGGSNQPQHF. In DNA form, the CDR3 reads TGTGCCTGGGCCTCAGGGGGGAGTAATCAGCCCCAGCATTTT.

This clone was seen a handful of times. This chain connects TRBV7-6 to TRBJ2-6, with 7 nucleotides matching TRBD1. The V gene's germline CDR1 is SGHVS and CDR2 FNYEAQ. V lost 2 bases, J lost 0 bases, and 19 bases stayed unmatched. The CDR3 consists of 22 residues. This chain's CDR3 is CASSLYPPPGTAFYSGANVLTF. DNA for the CDR3: TGTGCCAGCAGCTTATACCCCCCACCCGGGACAGCCTTCTACTCTGGGGCCAACGTCCTGACTTTC.

J is TRBJ1-6 and V is TRBV28; TRBD1 is a possible D gene (6 bases). This CDR3 has 14 amino acids. Deletions cut 3 bases from V and 7 bases from J, with 10 bases between. CDR1 and CDR2 (germline): MDHEN, SYDVKM. The CDR3 DNA follows: TGTGCCAGCAGTTTCGGGCAGGGGAATTCACCCCTCCACTTT. Its protein product is CASSFGQGNSPLHF.

This rearrangement joins TRBV2 to TRBJ2-5; maybe TRBD1 (6 bases). V was pared by 6 bases and J by 7 bases, with 15 bases between. The CDR3 is 13 amino acids. The germline V gene has CDR1 SNHLY and CDR2 FYNNEI. The CDR3 is CASSVTDSGTQYF. DNA for the CDR3: TGTGCCAGCAGCGTAACGGACAGCGGGACCCAGTACTTC.

The chain couples TRBV4-3 to TRBJ2-3, with TRBD2 matching over 9 bases. This CDR3 is built from 17 residues. V lost 0 bases and J lost 4; bases outside the gene matches: 8. Germline V gene data show CDR1 as LGHNA and CDR2 as YSLEER. Here the CDR3 DNA reads TGCGCCAGCAGCCAAGAAATGGCGGGGGGGCTCGCAGATACGCAGTATTTT. It codes for CASSQEMAGGLADTQYF.

This clone was detected a few times. The V gene is TRBV5-1, the J gene TRBJ1-6; D gene uncertain. V shed 1 base and J shed 0 bases, with 8 bases lying between them. This CDR3 comprises 16 residues. Germline lookup yields CDR1 SGHRS and CDR2 YFSETQ. The CDR3 nucleotides read TGCGCCAGCAGCTTGTTGGGATTCTCCTATAATTCACCCCTCCACTTT. It codes for CASSLLGFSYNSPLHF.

This sequence joins TRBV29-1 and TRBJ1-5; D perhaps matches TRBD1 (6 bases). The V end was cut by 4 bases, the J end by 4 bases, with 14 bases between. This CDR3 is built from 14 residues. Germline loops: CDR1 SQVTM, CDR2 ANQGSEA. This chain's CDR3 is CSVAETGKNQPQHF. For the CDR3, the DNA is TGCAGCGTTGCGGAGACAGGAAAGAATCAGCCCCAGCATTTT.

The chain is built from TRBV5-4 and TRBJ1-1; no clear D gene. V lost 10 bases and J lost 5, with 15 bases in between. CDR1 SGHNT and CDR2 YYREEE come from the germline V gene (reference sequence). CDR3 length: 12 residues. The CDR3 DNA reads as TGTGCCGCAGGCGGCGAGGGAACTGAAGCTTTCTTT. It translates to CAAGGEGTEAFF.

The V gene is TRBV9, the J gene TRBJ2-5; D gene uncertain. V lost 0 bases, J lost 3 bases, and 6 bases lay in between. The CDR3 has 13 residues. Germline assignment: CDR1 SGDLS and CDR2 YYNGEE. The CDR3 loop is CASSVESKETQYF. The CDR3 DNA reads TGTGCCAGCAGCGTAGAGTCGAAAGAGACCCAGTACTTC.

This clone was counted a few times. The chain carries TRBV11-2 and TRBJ2-4; D perhaps matches TRBD2 (6 bases). V was clipped by 5 bases and J by 5 bases, with 16 bases between them. This CDR3 spans 15 amino acids. The germline gives CDR1 SGHAT, CDR2 FQNNGV. In nucleotides, the CDR3 is TGTGCCAGCAGCCCGGAGGGAAACGGCCAAAACATTCAGTACTTC. Translation: CASSPEGNGQNIQYF.